This TCR beta chain appears in the sequencing data of a study of cytomegalovirus exposure and HLA in healthy donors. Germline V gene data show CDR1 as SNHLY and CDR2 as FYNNEI. Deletions cut 6 bases from V and 6 bases from J, with 12 bases between. This CDR3 comprises 13 residues. PCR was performed using 60 Vbeta and 13 Jbeta primers. The method was immunoSEQ multiplex PCR; TCRdb's version includes in-frame clones alone and lacks a portion of them. The table has approximately 70,000 clones, approximately 70% seen once. This receptor was identified in a male donor in good health and CMV-seropositive. Sample: PBMCs. The rearrangement uses TRBV2 and TRBJ1-5; the D gene is possibly TRBD1 (5 bases). The CDR3 is CASSDGGAQPQHF. The CDR3 coding sequence is TGTGCCAGCAGCGACGGTGGGGCTCAGCCCCAGCATTTT.